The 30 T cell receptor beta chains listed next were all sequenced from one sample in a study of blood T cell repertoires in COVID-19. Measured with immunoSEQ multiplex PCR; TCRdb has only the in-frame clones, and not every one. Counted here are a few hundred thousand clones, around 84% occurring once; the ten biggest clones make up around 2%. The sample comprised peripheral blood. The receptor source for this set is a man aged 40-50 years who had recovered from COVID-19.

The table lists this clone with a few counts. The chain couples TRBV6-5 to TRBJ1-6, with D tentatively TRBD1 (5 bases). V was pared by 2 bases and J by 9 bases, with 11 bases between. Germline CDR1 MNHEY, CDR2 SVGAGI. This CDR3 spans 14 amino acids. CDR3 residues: CASSYTRVSSPLHF. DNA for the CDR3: TGTGCCAGCAGTTACACCAGGGTTAGTTCACCCCTCCACTTT.

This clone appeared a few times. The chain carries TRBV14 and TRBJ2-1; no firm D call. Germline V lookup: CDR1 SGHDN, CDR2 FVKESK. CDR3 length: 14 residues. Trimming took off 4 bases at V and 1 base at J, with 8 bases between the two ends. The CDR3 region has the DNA TGTGCCAGCAGCCCACTACTATCCTACAATGAGCAGTTCTTC. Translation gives CASSPLLSYNEQFF. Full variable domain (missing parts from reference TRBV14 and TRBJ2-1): EAGVTQFPSHSVIEKGQTVTLRCDPISGHDNLYWYRRVMGKEIKFLLHFVKESKQDESGMPNNRFLAERTGGTYSTLKVQPAELEDSGVYFCASSPLLSYNEQFFGPGTRLTVL.

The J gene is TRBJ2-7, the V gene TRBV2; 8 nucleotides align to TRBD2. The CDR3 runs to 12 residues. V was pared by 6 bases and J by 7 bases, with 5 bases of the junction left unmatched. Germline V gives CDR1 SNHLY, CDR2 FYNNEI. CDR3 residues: CASRPGGAEQYF. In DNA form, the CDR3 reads TGTGCCAGCAGGCCCGGGGGGGCAGAGCAGTACTTC.

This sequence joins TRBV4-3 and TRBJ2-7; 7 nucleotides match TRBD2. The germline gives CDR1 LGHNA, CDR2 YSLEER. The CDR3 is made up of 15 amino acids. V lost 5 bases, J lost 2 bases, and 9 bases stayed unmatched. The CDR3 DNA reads TGCGCCAGCAGCGCTCTGCTAGCGGAGGCCTACGAGCAGTACTTC. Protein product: CASSALLAEAYEQYF.

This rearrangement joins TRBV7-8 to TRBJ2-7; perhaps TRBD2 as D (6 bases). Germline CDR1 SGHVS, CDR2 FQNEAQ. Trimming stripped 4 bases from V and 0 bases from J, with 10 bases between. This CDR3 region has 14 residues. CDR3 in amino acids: CASSSGGSSYEQYF. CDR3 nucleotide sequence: TGTGCCAGCAGCTCCGGGGGTAGCTCCTACGAGCAGTACTTC. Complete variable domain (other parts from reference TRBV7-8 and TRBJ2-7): GAGVSQSPRYKVAKRGQDVALRCDPISGHVSLFWYQQALGQGPEFLTYFQNEAQLDKSGLPSDRFFAERPEGSVSTLKIQRTQQEDSAVYLCASSSGGSSYEQYFGPGTRLTVT.

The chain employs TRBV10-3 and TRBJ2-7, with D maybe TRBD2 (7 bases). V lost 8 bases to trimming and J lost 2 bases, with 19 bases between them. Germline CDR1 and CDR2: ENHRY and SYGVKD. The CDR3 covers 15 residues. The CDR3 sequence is CAIGGVPGQAYEQYF. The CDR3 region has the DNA TGTGCCATCGGGGGGGTACCGGGACAAGCCTACGAGCAGTACTTC.

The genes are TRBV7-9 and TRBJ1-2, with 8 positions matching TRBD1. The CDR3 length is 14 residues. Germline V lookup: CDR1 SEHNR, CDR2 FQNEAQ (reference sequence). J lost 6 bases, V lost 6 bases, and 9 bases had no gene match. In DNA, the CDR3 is TGTGCCAGCAGTTACCTAGACAGGGGTCATGGCTACACCTTC. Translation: CASSYLDRGHGYTF.

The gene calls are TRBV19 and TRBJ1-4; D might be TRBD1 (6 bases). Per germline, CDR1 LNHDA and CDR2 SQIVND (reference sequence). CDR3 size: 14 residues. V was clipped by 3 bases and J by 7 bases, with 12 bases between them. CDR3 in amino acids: CASSIPVRGEKLFF. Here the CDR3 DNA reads TGTGCCAGTAGTATCCCCGTCAGGGGTGAAAAACTGTTTTTT.

CDR3 in amino acids: CASSEGRGGADEQFF. For the CDR3, the DNA is TGTGCCAGCAGTGAAGGGCGGGGGGGAGCGGATGAGCAGTTCTTC. J is TRBJ2-1 and V is TRBV6-4, with 9 nucleotides matching TRBD2. Trimming took 3 bases from V and 8 from J; bases not matched to a gene: 8. Germline V gene sequence: CDR1 MRHNA, CDR2 SNTAGT. CDR3 size: 15 residues.

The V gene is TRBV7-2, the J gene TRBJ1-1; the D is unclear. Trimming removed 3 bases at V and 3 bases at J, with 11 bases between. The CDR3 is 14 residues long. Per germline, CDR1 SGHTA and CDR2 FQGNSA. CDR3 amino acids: CASSFQVGDTEAFF. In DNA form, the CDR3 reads TGTGCCAGCAGCTTTCAGGTCGGCGACACTGAAGCTTTCTTT. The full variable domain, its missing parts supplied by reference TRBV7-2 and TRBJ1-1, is GAGVSQSPSNKVTEKGKDVELRCDPISGHTALYWYRQSLGQGLEFLIYFQGNSAPDKSGLPSDRFSAERTGGSVSTLTIQRTQQEDSAVYLCASSFQVGDTEAFFGQGTRLTVV.

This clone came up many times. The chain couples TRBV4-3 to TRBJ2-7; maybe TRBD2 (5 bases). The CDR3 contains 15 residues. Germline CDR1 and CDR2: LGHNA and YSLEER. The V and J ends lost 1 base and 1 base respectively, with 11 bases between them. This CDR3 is CASSQVVGESYEQYF. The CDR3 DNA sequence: TGCGCCAGCAGCCAAGTTGTCGGGGAATCCTACGAGCAGTACTTC.

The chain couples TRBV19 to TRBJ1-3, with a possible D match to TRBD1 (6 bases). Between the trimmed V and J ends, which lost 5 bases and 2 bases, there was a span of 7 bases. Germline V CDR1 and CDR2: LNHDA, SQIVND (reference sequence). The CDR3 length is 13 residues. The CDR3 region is CASSHRAGNTIYF. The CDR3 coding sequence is TGTGCCAGTAGTCACAGGGCTGGAAACACCATATATTTT.

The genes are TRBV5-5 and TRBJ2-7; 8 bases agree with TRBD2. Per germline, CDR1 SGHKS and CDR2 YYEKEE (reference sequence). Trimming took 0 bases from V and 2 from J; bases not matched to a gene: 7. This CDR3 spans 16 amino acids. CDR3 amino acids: CASSLAPGGGTYEQYF. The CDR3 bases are TGTGCCAGCAGCTTGGCCCCAGGCGGGGGGACCTACGAGCAGTACTTC. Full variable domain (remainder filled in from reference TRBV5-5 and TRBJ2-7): DAGVTQSPTHLIKTRGQQVTLRCSPISGHKSVSWYQQVLGQGPQFIFQYYEKEERGRGNFPDRFSARQFPNYSSELNVNALLLGDSALYLCASSLAPGGGTYEQYFGPGTRLTVT.

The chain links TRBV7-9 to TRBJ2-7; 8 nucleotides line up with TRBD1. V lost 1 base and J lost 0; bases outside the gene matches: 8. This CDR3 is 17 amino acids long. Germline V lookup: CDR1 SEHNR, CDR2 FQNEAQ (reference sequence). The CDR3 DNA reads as TGTGCCAGCAGCTTAGATTCCGGGACAGGTCCCTCCTACGAGCAGTACTTC. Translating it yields CASSLDSGTGPSYEQYF.

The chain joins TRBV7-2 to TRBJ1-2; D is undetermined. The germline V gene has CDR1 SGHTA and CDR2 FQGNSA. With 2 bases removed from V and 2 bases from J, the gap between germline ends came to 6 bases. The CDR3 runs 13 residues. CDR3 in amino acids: CASSLTVNYGYTF. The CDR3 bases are TGTGCCAGCAGCTTAACTGTAAACTATGGCTACACCTTC.

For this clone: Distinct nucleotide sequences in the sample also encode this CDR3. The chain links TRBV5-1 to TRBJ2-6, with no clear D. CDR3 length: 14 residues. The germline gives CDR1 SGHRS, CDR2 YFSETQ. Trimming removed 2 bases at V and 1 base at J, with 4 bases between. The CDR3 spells CASSFGSGANVLTF. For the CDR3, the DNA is TGCGCCAGCAGCTTCGGGTCTGGGGCCAACGTCCTGACTTTC.

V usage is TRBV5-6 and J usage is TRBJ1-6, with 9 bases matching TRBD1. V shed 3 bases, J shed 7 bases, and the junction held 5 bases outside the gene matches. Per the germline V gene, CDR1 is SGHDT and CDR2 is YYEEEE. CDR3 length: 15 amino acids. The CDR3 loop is CASSSQGAGNSPLHF. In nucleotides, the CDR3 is TGTGCCAGCAGCTCACAGGGGGCTGGGAATTCACCCCTCCACTTT.

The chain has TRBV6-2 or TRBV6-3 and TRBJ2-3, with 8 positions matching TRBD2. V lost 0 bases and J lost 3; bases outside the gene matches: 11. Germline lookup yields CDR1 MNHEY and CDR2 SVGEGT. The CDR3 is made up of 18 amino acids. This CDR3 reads CASSYSGLEVRGTDTQYF. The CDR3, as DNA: TGTGCCAGCAGTTACTCGGGACTAGAGGTTCGGGGGACAGATACGCAGTATTTT.

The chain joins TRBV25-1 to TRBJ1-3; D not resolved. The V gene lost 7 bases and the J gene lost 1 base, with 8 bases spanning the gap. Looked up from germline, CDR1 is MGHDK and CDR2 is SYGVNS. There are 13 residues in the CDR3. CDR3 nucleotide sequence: TGTGCCAGCACCCGCAGTTCTGGAAACACCATATATTTT. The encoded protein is CASTRSSGNTIYF.

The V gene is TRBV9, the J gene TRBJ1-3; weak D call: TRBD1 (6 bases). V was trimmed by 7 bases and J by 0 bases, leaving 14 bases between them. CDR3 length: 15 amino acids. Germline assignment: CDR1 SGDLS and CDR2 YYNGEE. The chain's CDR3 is CASSSGDYSGNTIYF. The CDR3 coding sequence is TGTGCCAGCTCCTCAGGGGATTACTCTGGAAACACCATATATTTT. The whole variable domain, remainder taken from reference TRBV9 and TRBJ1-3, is DSGVTQTPKHLITATGQRVTLRCSPRSGDLSVYWYQQSLDQGLQFLIQYYNGEERAKGNILERFSAQQFPDLHSELNLSSLELGDSALYFCASSSGDYSGNTIYFGEGSWLTVV.

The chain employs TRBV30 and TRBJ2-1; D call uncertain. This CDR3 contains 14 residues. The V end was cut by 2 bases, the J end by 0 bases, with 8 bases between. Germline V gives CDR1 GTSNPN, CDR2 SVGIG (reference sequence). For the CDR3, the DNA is TGTGCCTGGAGTCCCCATAGCTCCTACAATGAGCAGTTCTTC. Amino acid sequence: CAWSPHSSYNEQFF.

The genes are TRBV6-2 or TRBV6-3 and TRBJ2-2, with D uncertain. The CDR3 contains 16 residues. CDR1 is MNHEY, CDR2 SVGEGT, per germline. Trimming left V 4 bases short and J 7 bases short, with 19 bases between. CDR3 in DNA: TGTGCCAGCAGTTTGGCCAGTAGCTGGCACGACGGGGAGCTGTTTTTT. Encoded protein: CASSLASSWHDGELFF.

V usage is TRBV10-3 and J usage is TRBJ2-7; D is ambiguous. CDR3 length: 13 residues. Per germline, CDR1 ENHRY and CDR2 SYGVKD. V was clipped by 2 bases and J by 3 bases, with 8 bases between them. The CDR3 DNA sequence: TGTGCCATCAGTGAGGGAGCACACTACGAGCAGTACTTC. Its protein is CAISEGAHYEQYF.

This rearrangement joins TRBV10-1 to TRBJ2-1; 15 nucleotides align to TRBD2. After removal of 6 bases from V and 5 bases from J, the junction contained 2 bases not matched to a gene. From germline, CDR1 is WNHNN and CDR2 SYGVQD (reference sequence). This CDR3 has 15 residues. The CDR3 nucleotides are TGCGCCAGCAGCGGGACTAGCGGGGGGCACAATGAGCAGTTCTTC. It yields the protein CASSGTSGGHNEQFF.

DNA of the CDR3: TGTGCCAGCAGCCGGACTAGCGGGGGGATATCCTACGAGCAGTACTTC. Its protein product is CASSRTSGGISYEQYF. The rearrangement uses TRBV3-1 (or the pseudogene TRBV3-2) and TRBJ2-7; 14 nucleotides agree with TRBD2. The germline CDR1 and CDR2 sequences are LGHDT and YNNKEL (reference sequence). The CDR3 has 16 residues. The junction had 3 bases not matched to a gene; V was cut back by 4 bases and J by 1 base.

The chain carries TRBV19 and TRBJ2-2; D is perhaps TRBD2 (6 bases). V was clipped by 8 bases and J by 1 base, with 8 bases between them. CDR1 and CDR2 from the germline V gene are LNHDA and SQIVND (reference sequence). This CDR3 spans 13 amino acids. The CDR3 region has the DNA TGTGCCAGTGCGGGGTGGAACACCGGGGAGCTGTTTTTT. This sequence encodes CASAGWNTGELFF.

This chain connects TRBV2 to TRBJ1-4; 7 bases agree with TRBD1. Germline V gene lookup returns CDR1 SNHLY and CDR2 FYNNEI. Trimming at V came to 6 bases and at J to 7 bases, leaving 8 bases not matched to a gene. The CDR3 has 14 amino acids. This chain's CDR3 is CASRMTGTGEKLFF. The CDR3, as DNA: TGTGCCAGCAGGATGACAGGGACGGGTGAAAAACTGTTTTTT.

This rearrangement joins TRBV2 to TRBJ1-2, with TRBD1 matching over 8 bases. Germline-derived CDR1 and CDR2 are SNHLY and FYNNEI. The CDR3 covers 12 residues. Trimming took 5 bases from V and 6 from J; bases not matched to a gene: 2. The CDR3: CASSQDRDGYTF. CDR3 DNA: TGTGCCAGCAGTCAGGACAGGGATGGCTACACCTTC. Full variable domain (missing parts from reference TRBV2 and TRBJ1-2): EPEVTQTPSHQVTQMGQEVILRCVPISNHLYFYWYRQILGQKVEFLVSFYNNEISEKSEIFDDQFSVERPDGSNFTLKIRSTKLEDSAMYFCASSQDRDGYTFGSGTRLTVV.

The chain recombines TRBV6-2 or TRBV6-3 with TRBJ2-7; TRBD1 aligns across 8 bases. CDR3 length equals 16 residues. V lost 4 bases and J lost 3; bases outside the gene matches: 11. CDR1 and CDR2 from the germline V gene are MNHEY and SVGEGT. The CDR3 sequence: CASSSNGQGKFYEQYF. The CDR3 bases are TGTGCCAGCAGTTCTAACGGACAGGGAAAGTTCTACGAGCAGTACTTC.

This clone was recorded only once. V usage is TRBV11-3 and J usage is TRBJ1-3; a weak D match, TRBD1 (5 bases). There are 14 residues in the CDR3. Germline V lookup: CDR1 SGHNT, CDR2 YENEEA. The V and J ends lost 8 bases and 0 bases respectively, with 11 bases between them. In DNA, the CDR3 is TGTGCCAGCGGGGCAGGGTACTCTGGAAACACCATATATTTT. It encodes CASGAGYSGNTIYF.